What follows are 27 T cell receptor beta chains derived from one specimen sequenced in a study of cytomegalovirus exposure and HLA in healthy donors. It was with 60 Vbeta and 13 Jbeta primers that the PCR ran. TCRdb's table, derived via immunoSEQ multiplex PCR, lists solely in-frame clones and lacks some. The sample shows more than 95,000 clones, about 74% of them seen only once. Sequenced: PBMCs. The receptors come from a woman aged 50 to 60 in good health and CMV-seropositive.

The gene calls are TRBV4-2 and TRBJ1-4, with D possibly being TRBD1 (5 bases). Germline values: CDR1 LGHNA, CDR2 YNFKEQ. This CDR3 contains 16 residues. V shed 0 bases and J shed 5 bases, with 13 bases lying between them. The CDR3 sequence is CASSQDDGRGNEKLFF. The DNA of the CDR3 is TGTGCCAGCAGCCAAGACGACGGTCGGGGGAATGAAAAACTGTTTTTT.

The CDR3 protein is CASNPWRGVGEQFF. CDR3 sequence (DNA): TGTGCCAGCAATCCGTGGCGGGGGGTCGGTGAGCAGTTCTTC. The chain is built from TRBV2 and TRBJ2-1; TRBD2 matches 8 bases. Per the germline V gene, CDR1 is SNHLY and CDR2 is FYNNEI. V lost 7 bases to trimming and J lost 9 bases; unmatched junction nucleotides: 11. This CDR3 region has 14 residues.

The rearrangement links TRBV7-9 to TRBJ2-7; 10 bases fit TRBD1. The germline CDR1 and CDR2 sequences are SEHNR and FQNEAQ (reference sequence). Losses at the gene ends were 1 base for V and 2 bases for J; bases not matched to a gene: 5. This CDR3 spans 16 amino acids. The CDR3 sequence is CASSLVPGTGAYEQYF. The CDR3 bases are TGTGCCAGCAGCTTAGTTCCCGGGACAGGGGCCTACGAGCAGTACTTC. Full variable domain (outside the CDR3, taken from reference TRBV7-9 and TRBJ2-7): DTGVSQNPRHKITKRGQNVTFRCDPISEHNRLYWYRQTLGQGPEFLTYFQNEAQLEKSRLLSDRFSAERPKGSFSTLEIQRTEQGDSAMYLCASSLVPGTGAYEQYFGPGTRLTVT.

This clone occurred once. The CDR3 reads CASSMGQGLDTDTQYF. As DNA, the CDR3 is TGTGCCAGCAGCATGGGACAGGGGTTGGACACAGATACGCAGTATTTT. The chain links TRBV7-9 to TRBJ2-3, with 10 bases matching TRBD1. V dropped 5 bases and J dropped 2; count of bases not matched to a gene: 7. This CDR3 comprises 16 residues. Germline assignment: CDR1 SEHNR and CDR2 FQNEAQ (reference sequence).

The CDR3 sequence: CASSDGQGAGNYGYTF. Written as DNA, the CDR3 is TGTGCCAGCAGTGACGGACAGGGAGCGGGTAACTATGGCTACACCTTC. V usage is TRBV6-1 and J usage is TRBJ1-2; 8 bases match TRBD1. The junction had 7 bases not matched to a gene; V was cut back by 3 bases and J by 1 base. Germline-derived CDR1 and CDR2 are MNHNS and SASEGT. This CDR3 spans 16 amino acids.

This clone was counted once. In nucleotides, the CDR3 is TGCGCCAGCAGCTTGGAGGGTGCAGGGTGGTCAGGATCACCCCTCCACTTT. It specifies CASSLEGAGWSGSPLHF. This rearrangement joins TRBV5-1 to TRBJ1-6, with TRBD1 as a possible D gene (5 bases). Germline lookup yields CDR1 SGHRS and CDR2 YFSETQ. The CDR3 loop spans 17 amino acids. The V and J ends lost 0 bases and 10 bases respectively, with 20 bases between them.

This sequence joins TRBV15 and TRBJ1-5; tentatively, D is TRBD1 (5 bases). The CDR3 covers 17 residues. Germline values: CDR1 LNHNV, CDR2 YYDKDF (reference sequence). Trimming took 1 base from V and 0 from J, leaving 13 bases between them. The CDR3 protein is CATSRAFGGNSNQPQHF. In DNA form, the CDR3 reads TGTGCCACCAGCAGAGCTTTCGGGGGTAATAGCAATCAGCCCCAGCATTTT.

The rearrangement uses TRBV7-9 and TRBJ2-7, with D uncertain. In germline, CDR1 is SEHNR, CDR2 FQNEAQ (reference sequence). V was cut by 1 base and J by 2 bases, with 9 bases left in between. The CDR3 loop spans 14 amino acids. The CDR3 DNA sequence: TGTGCCAGCAGCTTAGGGTCCGAGGCCTACGAGCAGTACTTC. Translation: CASSLGSEAYEQYF.

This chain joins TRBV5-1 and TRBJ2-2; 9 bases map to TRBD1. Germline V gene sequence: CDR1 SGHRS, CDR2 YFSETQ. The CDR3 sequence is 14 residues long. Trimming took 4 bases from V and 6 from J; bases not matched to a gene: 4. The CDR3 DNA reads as TGCGCCAGCAGCCCGGGACAGGGACCCGGGGAGCTGTTTTTT. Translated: CASSPGQGPGELFF.

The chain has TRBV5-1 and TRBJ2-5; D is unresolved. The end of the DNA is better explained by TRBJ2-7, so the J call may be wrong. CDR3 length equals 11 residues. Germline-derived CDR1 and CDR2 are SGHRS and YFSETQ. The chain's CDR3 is CASSLGYEQYF. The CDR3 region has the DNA TGCGCCAGCAGCTTGGGGTACGAGCAGTACTTC.

The CDR3 DNA reads TGTGCCAGCTCACCCCAGGGGCAAGGGAACTATGGCTACACCTTC. It specifies CASSPQGQGNYGYTF. The chain employs TRBV18 and TRBJ1-2, with TRBD1 as a possible D gene (6 bases). The CDR3 is 15 residues long. The germline CDR1 and CDR2 sequences are KGHSH and LQKENI. Trimming removed 3 bases at V and 2 bases at J, with 13 bases between. The entire variable domain, with the rest obtained from reference TRBV18 and TRBJ1-2, is as follows: NAGVMQNPRHLVRRRGQEARLRCSPMKGHSHVYWYRQLPEEGLKFMVYLQKENIIDESGMPKERFSAEFPKEGPSILRIQQVVRGDSAAYFCASSPQGQGNYGYTFGSGTRLTVV.

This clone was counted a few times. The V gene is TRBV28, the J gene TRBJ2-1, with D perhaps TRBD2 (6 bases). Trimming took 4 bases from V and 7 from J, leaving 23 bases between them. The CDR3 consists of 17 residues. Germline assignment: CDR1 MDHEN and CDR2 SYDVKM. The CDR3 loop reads CASSSLRDSSAMNEQFF. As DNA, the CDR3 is TGTGCCAGCAGTTCCCTTAGGGACTCTAGCGCTATGAATGAGCAGTTCTTC. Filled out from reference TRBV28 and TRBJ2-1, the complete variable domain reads DVKVTQSSRYLVKRTGEKVFLECVQDMDHENMFWYRQDPGLGLRLIYFSYDVKMKEKGDIPEGYSVSREKKERFSLILESASTNQTSMYLCASSSLRDSSAMNEQFFGPGTRLTVL.

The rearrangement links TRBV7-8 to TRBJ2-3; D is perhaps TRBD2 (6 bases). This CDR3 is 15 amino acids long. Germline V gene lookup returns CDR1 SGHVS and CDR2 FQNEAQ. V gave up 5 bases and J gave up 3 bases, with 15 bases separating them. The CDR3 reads CASSTSGLRTDTQYF. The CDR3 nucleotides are TGTGCCAGCAGCACCTCGGGACTCCGGACAGATACGCAGTATTTT.

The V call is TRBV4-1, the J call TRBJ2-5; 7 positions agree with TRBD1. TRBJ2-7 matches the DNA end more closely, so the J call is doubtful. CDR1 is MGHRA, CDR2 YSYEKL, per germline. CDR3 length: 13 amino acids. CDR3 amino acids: CASSPSDRDEQYF. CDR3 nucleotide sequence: TGCGCCAGCAGCCCCTCCGACAGGGACGAGCAGTACTTC.

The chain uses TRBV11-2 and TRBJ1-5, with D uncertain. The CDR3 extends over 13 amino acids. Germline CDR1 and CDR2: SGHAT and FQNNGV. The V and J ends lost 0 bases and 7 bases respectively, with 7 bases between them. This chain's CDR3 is CASSLERGQPQHF. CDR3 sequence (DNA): TGTGCCAGCAGCTTAGAACGAGGCCAGCCCCAGCATTTT.

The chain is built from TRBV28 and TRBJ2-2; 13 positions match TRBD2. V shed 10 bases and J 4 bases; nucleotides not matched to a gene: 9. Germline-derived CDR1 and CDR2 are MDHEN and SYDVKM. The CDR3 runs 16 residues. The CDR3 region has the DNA TGTGCCACGATGACTAGCGGGGGGCCAAGCACCGGGGAGCTGTTTTTT. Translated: CATMTSGGPSTGELFF.

For the CDR3, the DNA is TGTGCCAGTAGTACTTCTCCCGGGATGAACACTGAAGCTTTCTTT. Its protein product is CASSTSPGMNTEAFF. The gene calls are TRBV19 and TRBJ1-1, with no clear D. The CDR3 covers 15 residues. The ends were cut back, 4 bases at V and 0 bases at J, with 12 bases in the middle. Germline V gene sequence: CDR1 LNHDA, CDR2 SQIVND (reference sequence). The whole variable domain, remainder taken from reference TRBV19 and TRBJ1-1, is DGGITQSPKYLFRKEGQNVTLSCEQNLNHDAMYWYRQDPGQGLRLIYYSQIVNDFQKGDIAEGYSVSREKKESFPLTVTSAQKNPTAFYLCASSTSPGMNTEAFFGQGTRLTVV.

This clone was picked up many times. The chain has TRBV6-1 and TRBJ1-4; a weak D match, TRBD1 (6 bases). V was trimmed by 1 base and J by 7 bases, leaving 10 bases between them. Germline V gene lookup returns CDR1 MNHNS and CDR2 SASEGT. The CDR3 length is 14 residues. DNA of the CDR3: TGTGCCAGCAGTGAAGACAGGGCTACTGAAAAACTGTTTTTT. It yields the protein CASSEDRATEKLFF.

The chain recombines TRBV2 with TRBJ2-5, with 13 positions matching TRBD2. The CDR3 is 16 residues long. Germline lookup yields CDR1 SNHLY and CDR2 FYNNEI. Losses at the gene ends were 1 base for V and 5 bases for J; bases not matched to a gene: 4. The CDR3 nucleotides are TGTGCCAGCAGTGAAGGACTAGCGGGGGGTATGGAGACCCAGTACTTC. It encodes CASSEGLAGGMETQYF. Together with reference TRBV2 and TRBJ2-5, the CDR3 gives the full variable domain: EPEVTQTPSHQVTQMGQEVILRCVPISNHLYFYWYRQILGQKVEFLVSFYNNEISEKSEIFDDQFSVERPDGSNFTLKIRSTKLEDSAMYFCASSEGLAGGMETQYFGPGTRLLVL.

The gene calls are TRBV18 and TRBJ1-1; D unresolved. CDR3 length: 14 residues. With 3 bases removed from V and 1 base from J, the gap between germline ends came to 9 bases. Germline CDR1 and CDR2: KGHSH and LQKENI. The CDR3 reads CASSPLTRNTEAFF. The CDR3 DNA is TGTGCCAGCTCACCGTTGACACGGAACACTGAAGCTTTCTTT.

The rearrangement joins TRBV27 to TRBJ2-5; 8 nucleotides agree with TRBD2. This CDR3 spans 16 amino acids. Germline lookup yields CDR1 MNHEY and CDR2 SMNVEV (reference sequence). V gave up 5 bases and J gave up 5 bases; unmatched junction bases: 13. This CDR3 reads CASSPAGGRVLETQYF. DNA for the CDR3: TGTGCCAGCAGTCCGGCGGGGGGACGGGTTTTGGAGACCCAGTACTTC.

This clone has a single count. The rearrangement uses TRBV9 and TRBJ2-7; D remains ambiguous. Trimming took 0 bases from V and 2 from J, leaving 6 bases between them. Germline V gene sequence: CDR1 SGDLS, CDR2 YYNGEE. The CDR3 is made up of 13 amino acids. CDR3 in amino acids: CASSVGPTYEQYF. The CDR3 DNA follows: TGTGCCAGCAGCGTAGGTCCTACCTACGAGCAGTACTTC.

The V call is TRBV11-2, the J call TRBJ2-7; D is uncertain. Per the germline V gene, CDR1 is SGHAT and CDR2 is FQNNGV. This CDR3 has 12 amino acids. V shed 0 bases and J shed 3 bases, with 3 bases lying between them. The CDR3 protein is CASSLDSYEQYF. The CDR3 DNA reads TGTGCCAGCAGCTTAGATAGCTACGAGCAGTACTTC. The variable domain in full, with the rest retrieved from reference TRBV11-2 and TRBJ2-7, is EAGVAQSPRYKIIEKRQSVAFWCNPISGHATLYWYQQILGQGPKLLIQFQNNGVVDDSQLPKDRFSAERLKGVDSTLKIQPAKLEDSAVYLCASSLDSYEQYFGPGTRLTVT.

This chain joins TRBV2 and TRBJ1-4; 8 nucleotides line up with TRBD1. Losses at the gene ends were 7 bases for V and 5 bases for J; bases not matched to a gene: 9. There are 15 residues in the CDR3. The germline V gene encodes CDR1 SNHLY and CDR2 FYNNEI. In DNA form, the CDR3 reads TGTGCCAGCAAGGGAGGACAGGGTGGCAATGAAAAACTGTTTTTT. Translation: CASKGGQGGNEKLFF.

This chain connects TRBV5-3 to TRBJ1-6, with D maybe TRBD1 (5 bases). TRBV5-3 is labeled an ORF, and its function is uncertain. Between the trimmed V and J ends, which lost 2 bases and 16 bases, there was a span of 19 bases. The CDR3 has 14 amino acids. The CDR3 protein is CARSFPPIRQQLHF. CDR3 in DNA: TGTGCCAGAAGCTTCCCTCCAATTAGACAGCAACTCCACTTT.

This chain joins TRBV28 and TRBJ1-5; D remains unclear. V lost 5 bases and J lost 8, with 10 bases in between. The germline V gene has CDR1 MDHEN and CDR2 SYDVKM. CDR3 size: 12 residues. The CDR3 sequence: CASSSSLKPQHF. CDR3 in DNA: TGTGCCAGCAGTAGCTCATTAAAGCCCCAGCATTTT.

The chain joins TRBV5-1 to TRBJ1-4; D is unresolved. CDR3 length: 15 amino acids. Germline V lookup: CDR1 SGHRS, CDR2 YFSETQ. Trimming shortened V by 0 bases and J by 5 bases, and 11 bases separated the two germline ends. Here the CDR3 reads CASSLEVGGNEKLFF. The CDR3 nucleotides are TGCGCCAGCAGCTTGGAAGTTGGCGGGAATGAAAAACTGTTTTTT.